The 4 T cell receptor beta chains presented below share a single source sample, sequenced in a study of blood T cell repertoires in COVID-19. Repertoires were generated with immunoSEQ multiplex PCR, while TCRdb's copy carries only in-frame clones and drops some. The sample yields around 310,000 clones, around 90% seen once. Specimen: peripheral blood. Receptor source: a woman between 40 and 50 years old with COVID-19, enrolled during active disease.

This chain joins TRBV28 and TRBJ1-2, with D possibly matching TRBD1 (5 bases). Per the germline V gene, CDR1 is MDHEN and CDR2 is SYDVKM. This CDR3 spans 13 amino acids. Deletions cut 5 bases from V and 4 bases from J, with 11 bases between. The CDR3 DNA reads as TGTGCCAGCAGTCAGGGCAGGTTCTATGGCTACACCTTC. Its protein is CASSQGRFYGYTF.

This rearrangement joins TRBV10-3 to TRBJ1-1; TRBD1 agrees at 8 bases. The CDR3 runs to 15 residues. Trimming at V came to 7 bases and at J to 5 bases, leaving 12 bases not matched to a gene. Germline-derived CDR1 and CDR2 are ENHRY and SYGVKD. CDR3: CAITSNLGTGTEAFF. The CDR3 nucleotides are TGTGCCATCACCTCGAATCTAGGGACAGGAACTGAAGCTTTCTTT.

This clone was seen ten or more times. The CDR3, as DNA: TGTGCCAGCAGTTTTCCGACCGGGGGGAGCTCCTACAATGAGCAGTTCTTC. As protein: CASSFPTGGSSYNEQFF. The V gene is TRBV27, the J gene TRBJ2-1, with 7 bases matching TRBD2. J gave up 0 bases and V 3 bases, and 8 bases lay outside the gene matches. Germline CDR1 is MNHEY and CDR2 is SMNVEV (reference sequence). The CDR3 sequence is 17 residues long.

This clone was recorded only once. The rearrangement uses TRBV4-1 and TRBJ2-5; TRBD2 agrees at 11 bases. V shed 3 bases and J 4 bases; nucleotides not matched to a gene: 7. Per germline, CDR1 MGHRA and CDR2 YSYEKL. The CDR3 consists of 16 residues. The CDR3 DNA reads as TGCGCCAGCAGCCAGGACATAGCGGGAGGGGGAGAGACCCAGTACTTC. Its protein product is CASSQDIAGGGETQYF.